This T cell receptor beta chain stems from a study of OX40 agonist ivuxolimab in advanced cancers. The germline V gene encodes CDR1 MNHNS and CDR2 SASEGT. The J segment lost 8 bases and the V segment lost 10 bases, leaving 15 bases of the junction unmatched. The CDR3 covers 15 residues. The assay was immunoSEQ multiplex PCR, and TCRdb's table has in-frame clones only and misses some. Among some 54,000 clones, around three quarters were seen once, and the ten largest hold roughly 6.5%. The chain recombines TRBV6-1 with TRBJ2-1; TRBD2 agrees at 9 bases. Sample: CD4+ or CD8+ T cells sorted from blood, taken in a trial of the OX40 agonist ivuxolimab. This TCR was sampled from an adult with an advanced solid tumor such as melanoma, head and neck, liver or kidney cancer. The DNA of the CDR3 is TGTGCCACCACCCTAGCGGGGAGCAGGGGGGATGAGCAGTTCTTC. This codes for CATTLAGSRGDEQFF.